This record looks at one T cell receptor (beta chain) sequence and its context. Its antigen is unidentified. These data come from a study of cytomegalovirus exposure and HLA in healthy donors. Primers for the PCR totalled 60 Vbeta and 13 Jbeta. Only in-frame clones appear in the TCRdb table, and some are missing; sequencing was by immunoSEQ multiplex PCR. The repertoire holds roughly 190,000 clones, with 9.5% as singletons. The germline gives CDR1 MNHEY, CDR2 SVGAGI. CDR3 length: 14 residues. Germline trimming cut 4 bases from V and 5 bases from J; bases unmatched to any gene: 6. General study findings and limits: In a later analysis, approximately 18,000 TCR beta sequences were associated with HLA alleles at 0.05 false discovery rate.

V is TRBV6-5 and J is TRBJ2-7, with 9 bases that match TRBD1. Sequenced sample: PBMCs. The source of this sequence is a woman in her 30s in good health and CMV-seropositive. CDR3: CASSWDRVNNEQYF. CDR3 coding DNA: TGTGCCAGCAGTTGGGACAGGGTCAATAACGAGCAGTACTTC.